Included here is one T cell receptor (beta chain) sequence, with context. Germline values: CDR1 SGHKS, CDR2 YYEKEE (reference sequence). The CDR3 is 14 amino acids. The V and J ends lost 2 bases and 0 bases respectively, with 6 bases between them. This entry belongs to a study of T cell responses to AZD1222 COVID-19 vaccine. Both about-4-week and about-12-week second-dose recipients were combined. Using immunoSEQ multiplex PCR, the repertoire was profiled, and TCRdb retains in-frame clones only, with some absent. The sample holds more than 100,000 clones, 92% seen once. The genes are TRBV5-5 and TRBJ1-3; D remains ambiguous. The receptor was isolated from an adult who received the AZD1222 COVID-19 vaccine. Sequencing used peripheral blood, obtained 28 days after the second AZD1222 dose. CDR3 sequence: CASSFRSSGNTIYF. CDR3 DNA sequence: TGTGCCAGCAGCTTTCGAAGCTCTGGAAACACCATATATTTT.